This T cell receptor beta chain is from a study of blood T cell repertoires in COVID-19. Participants, about 18 to 90 years old, spanned under 30 US areas. The repertoire was sequenced with immunoSEQ multiplex PCR; TCRdb's copy has only in-frame clones and lacks some. The sample consists of 300,000 to 400,000 clones, about 92% of them appearing once. Sequencing was done on a sample of PBMCs or T cells enriched from blood (not recorded which). This clonotype originated in a man aged 55 to 70 who had recovered from COVID-19.

The chain's CDR3 is CSITQGAGQPQHF. CDR3 bases: TGCAGCATCACACAGGGGGCTGGTCAGCCCCAGCATTTT. The chain recombines TRBV29-1 with TRBJ1-5; the match to TRBD1 covers 9 bases. The germline V gene has CDR1 SQVTM and CDR2 ANQGSEA. This CDR3 is 13 amino acids long. V lost 8 bases and J lost 6; bases outside the gene matches: 8.